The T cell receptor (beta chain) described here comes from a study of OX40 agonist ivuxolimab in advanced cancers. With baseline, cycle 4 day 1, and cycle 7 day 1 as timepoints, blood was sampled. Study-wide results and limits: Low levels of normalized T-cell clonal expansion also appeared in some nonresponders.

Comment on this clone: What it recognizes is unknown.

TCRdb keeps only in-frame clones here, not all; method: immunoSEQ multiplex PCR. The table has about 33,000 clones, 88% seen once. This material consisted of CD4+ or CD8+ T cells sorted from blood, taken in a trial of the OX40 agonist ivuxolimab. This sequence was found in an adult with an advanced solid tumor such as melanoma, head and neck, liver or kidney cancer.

The CDR3 here is CASTLSGRRSTDTQYF. For the CDR3, the DNA is TGTGCCAGCACCCTTAGCGGGAGGAGGAGCACAGATACGCAGTATTTT. This rearrangement joins TRBV28 to TRBJ2-3; 10 bases are shared with TRBD2. Germline trimming cut 7 bases from V and 0 bases from J; bases unmatched to any gene: 7. The CDR3 extends over 16 amino acids. CDR1 and CDR2 (germline): MDHEN, SYDVKM.